Shown below are 9 T cell receptor beta chains from a single sample sequenced in a study of blood T cell repertoires in COVID-19. The repertoire was sequenced with immunoSEQ multiplex PCR; TCRdb's copy has only in-frame clones and lacks some. The sample includes approximately 480,000 clones, approximately 92% seen only once; the top ten take around 0.95%. Sample: peripheral blood. These receptors all come from a man between 18 and 29 years old with COVID-19, enrolled during active disease.

This rearrangement joins TRBV3-1 (or the pseudogene TRBV3-2) to TRBJ1-2, with D possibly matching TRBD1 (6 bases). Trimming removed 4 bases at V and 1 base at J, with 10 bases between. The length of the CDR3 is 14 residues. Germline V gene lookup returns CDR1 LGHDT and CDR2 YNNKEL (reference sequence). The CDR3 DNA follows: TGTGCCAGCAGCCCGAGGGGGTATAACTATGGCTACACCTTC. Translation gives CASSPRGYNYGYTF.

This sequence joins TRBV2 and TRBJ2-3, with TRBD2 matching over 7 bases. The CDR3 consists of 11 residues. V trimming: 7 bases; J trimming: 14 bases; junction bases outside the gene matches: 9. Germline V CDR1 and CDR2: SNHLY, FYNNEI. The CDR3 nucleotides read TGTGCCAGCACACGGCGGGAGATTTGGTATTTT. Protein: CASTRREIWYF.

The genes are TRBV5-1 and TRBJ1-4; D is possibly TRBD1 (5 bases). From germline, CDR1 is SGHRS and CDR2 YFSETQ. This CDR3 is 15 amino acids long. Between the trimmed V and J ends, which lost 1 base and 7 bases, there was a span of 14 bases. CDR3 nucleotide sequence: TGCGCCAGCAGCTTGTTTCAGGGAATGGGTGAAAAACTGTTTTTT. Residues: CASSLFQGMGEKLFF.

The CDR3 DNA sequence: TGTGCCACCTCCCTCGGGAGCAATCAGCCCCAGCATTTT. It codes for CATSLGSNQPQHF. The gene calls are TRBV24-1 and TRBJ1-5; unclear D gene. The CDR3 totals 13 residues. Germline loops: CDR1 KGHDR, CDR2 SFDVKD. V was trimmed by 9 bases and J by 1 base, leaving 9 bases between them.

This clone was seen a single time. The sample has other DNA sequences that encode this CDR3 too. The chain carries TRBV3-1 (or the pseudogene TRBV3-2) and TRBJ2-5; D is unclear. The germline V gene encodes CDR1 LGHDT and CDR2 YNNKEL (reference sequence). This CDR3 has 14 amino acids. Trimming pared 0 bases from V and 1 base from J, leaving 6 bases between. Here the CDR3 reads CASSQDLVQETQYF. In DNA form, the CDR3 reads TGTGCCAGCAGCCAAGATTTAGTCCAAGAGACCCAGTACTTC.

This clone was seen a single time. The genes are TRBV19 and TRBJ1-2; D is unresolved. This CDR3 has 13 amino acids. Germline V gene data show CDR1 as LNHDA and CDR2 as SQIVND (reference sequence). The V gene lost 5 bases and the J gene lost 1 base, with 8 bases spanning the gap. CDR3 sequence: CASSRQYNYGYTF. The DNA for the CDR3 is TGTGCCAGTAGTCGCCAGTATAACTATGGCTACACCTTC.

V usage is TRBV6-1 and J usage is TRBJ2-1; 13 positions match TRBD2. The CDR3 extends over 17 amino acids. Germline CDR1 is MNHNS and CDR2 is SASEGT. The junction had 9 bases not matched to a gene; V was cut back by 4 bases and J by 6 bases. The CDR3 DNA follows: TGTGCCAGCAGTGGCACTCTCACTAGCGGGGGGGCCAATGAGCAGTTCTTC. As protein: CASSGTLTSGGANEQFF.

The CDR3 protein is CASSIRDRGLVGAKNIQYF. The CDR3 nucleotides are TGTGCCAGTAGTATCCGGGACAGGGGGCTGGTGGGGGCCAAAAACATTCAGTACTTC. The chain has TRBV19 and TRBJ2-4; 12 nucleotides line up with TRBD1. V trimming: 3 bases; J trimming: 1 base; junction bases outside the gene matches: 10. This CDR3 contains 19 residues. Germline lookup yields CDR1 LNHDA and CDR2 SQIVND (reference sequence).

The chain employs TRBV25-1 and TRBJ2-1; 12 nucleotides line up with TRBD2. Germline V gene lookup returns CDR1 MGHDK and CDR2 SYGVNS. The length of the CDR3 is 16 residues. Trimming took 0 bases from V and 8 from J; bases not matched to a gene: 5. DNA of the CDR3: TGTGCCAGCAGTGAATATAGGTCTAGCGGGAGGGATGAGCAGTTCTTC. This translates into CASSEYRSSGRDEQFF. Combining the CDR3 with reference TRBV25-1 and TRBJ2-1 gives the whole variable domain EADIYQTPRYLVIGTGKKITLECSQTMGHDKMYWYQQDPGMELHLIHYSYGVNSTEKGDLSSESTVSRIRTEHFPLTLESARPSHTSQYLCASSEYRSSGRDEQFFGPGTRLTVL.